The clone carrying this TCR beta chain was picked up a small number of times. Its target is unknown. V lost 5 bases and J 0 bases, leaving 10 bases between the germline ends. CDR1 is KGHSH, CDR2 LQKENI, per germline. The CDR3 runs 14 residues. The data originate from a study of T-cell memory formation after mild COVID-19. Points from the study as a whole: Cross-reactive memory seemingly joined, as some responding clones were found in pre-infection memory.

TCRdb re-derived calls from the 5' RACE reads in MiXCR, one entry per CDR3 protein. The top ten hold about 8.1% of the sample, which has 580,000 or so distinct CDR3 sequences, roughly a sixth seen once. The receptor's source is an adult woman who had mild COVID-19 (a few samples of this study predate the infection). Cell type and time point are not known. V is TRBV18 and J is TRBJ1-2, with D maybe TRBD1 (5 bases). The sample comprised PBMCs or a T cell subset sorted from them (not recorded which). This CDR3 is CASSSQGPNYGYTF. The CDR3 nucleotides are TGTGCCAGCTCATCTCAGGGCCCTAACTATGGCTACACCTTC.